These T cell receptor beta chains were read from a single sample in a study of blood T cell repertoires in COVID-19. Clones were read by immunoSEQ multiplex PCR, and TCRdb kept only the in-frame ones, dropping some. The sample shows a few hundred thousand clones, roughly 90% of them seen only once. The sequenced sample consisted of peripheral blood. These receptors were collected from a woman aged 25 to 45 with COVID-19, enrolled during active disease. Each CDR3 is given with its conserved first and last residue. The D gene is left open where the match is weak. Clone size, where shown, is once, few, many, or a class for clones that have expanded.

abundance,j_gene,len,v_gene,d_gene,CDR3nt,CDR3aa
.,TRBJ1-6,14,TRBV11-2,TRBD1,TGTGCCAGCAGCTTAGGGACAGGGTTCTCGCCCCTCCACTTT,CASSLGTGFSPLHF
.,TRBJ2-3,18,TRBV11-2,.,TGTGCCAGCAGTCCGGGCCACAGGCTTTTTCCTAGCACAGATACGCAGTATTTT,CASSPGHRLFPSTDTQYF
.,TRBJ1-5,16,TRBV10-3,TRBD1,TGTGCCATCAGTGAGTCGAGACAGGGTGGAGGTCAGCCCCAGCATTTT,CAISESRQGGGQPQHF
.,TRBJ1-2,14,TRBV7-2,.,TGTGCCAGCAGCTTACCAGGGGCTAACTATGGCTACACCTTC,CASSLPGANYGYTF
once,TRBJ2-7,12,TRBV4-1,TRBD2,TGCGCCAGCAGCAATAGCGGGAAGGGGCCGTACTTC,CASSNSGKGPYF
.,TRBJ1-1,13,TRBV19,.,TGTGCCAGTAGTATACAGGGGACCCGGAGAGCTTTCTTT,CASSIQGTRRAFF
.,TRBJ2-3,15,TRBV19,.,TGTGCCAGTAGTATGGTAAGGGGCGGTGCAGATACGCAGTATTTT,CASSMVRGGADTQYF
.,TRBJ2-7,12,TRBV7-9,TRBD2,TGTGCCAGCAGCCCGGGGGGCTACGAGCAGTACTTC,CASSPGGYEQYF
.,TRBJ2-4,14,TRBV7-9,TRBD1,TGTGCCAGCAGCTTAGAGGGACAGGGGGCCCTTCAGTACTTC,CASSLEGQGALQYF
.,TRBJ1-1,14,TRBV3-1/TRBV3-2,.,TGTGCCAGCAGCCAAGAAGGCGGGACCCCTCAAGCTTTCTTT,CASSQEGGTPQAFF
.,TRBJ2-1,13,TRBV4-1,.,TGCGCCAGCAGCCACGATAGCGGAAGCAAGCAGTTCTTC,CASSHDSGSKQFF
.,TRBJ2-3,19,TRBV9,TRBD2,TGTGCCAGCAGCGTAGCTGTGGCTAGCGGGAGTAGCGGCACAGATACGCAGTATTTT,CASSVAVASGSSGTDTQYF
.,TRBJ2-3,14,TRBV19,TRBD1,TGTGCCAGTGGGGGACAGCGCTACACAGATACGCAGTATTTT,CASGGQRYTDTQYF
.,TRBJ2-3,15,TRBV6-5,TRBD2,TGTGCCAGCAGACCGGGACTAGCCGGGAGGGGTCTGTGGTATTTT,CASRPGLAGRGLWYF
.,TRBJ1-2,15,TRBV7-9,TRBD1,TGTGCCAGCAGCTTAGCTGGGACAGGGGGCGAGGGCTACACCTTC,CASSLAGTGGEGYTF
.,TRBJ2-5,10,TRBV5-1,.,TGCGCCAGCGCCGGGGAGACCCAGTACTTC,CASAGETQYF
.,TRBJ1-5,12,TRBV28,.,TGTGCCAGCAGCTACGGCAATCAGCCCCAGCATTTT,CASSYGNQPQHF
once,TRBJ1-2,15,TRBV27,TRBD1,TGTGCCAGCAGCCCTAGCAGGGGACAGCTGTATGGCTACACCTTC,CASSPSRGQLYGYTF
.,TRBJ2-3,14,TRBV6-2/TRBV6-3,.,TGTGCCAGCAGTTTTGCGGGTGACACAGATACGCAGTATTTT,CASSFAGDTDTQYF
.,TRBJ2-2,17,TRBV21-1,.,TGTGCCAGCAACTCGACTAGCGGCGAATTAAACACCGGGGAGCTGTTTTTT,CASNSTSGELNTGELFF
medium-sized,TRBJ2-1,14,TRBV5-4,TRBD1,TGTGCCAGCAGCCGCGGGACAGGATCGTATGAGCAGTTCTTC,CASSRGTGSYEQFF
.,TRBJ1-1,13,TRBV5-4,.,TGTGCCAGCAGCTTGGCGGGGGGCGCACAGGCTTTCTTT,CASSLAGGAQAFF
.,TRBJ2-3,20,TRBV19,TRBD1,TGTGCCAGTAGTAGAGGGATCGGCGGGACAGGGGGCATTAGCACAGATACGCAGTATTTT,CASSRGIGGTGGISTDTQYF
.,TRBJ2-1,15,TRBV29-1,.,TGCAGCGTTGTTTGGGCACAGGGGACTTCGAATGAGCAGTTCTTC,CSVVWAQGTSNEQFF
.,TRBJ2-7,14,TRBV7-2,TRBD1,TGTGCCAGCAGCCAGACAGGGGGGGACGCCGAGCAGTACTTC,CASSQTGGDAEQYF
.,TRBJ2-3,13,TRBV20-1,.,TGCAGTGCTAGTGGCGGGGCGGGAGATACGCAGTATTTT,CSASGGAGDTQYF
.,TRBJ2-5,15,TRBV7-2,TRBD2,TGTGCCAGCAGCTTAGCTGGGGGGGAAAGCGAGACCCAGTACTTC,CASSLAGGESETQYF
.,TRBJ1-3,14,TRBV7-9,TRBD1,TGTGCCAGCAGCTCGACAGGGCCCGGAAACACCATATATTTT,CASSSTGPGNTIYF
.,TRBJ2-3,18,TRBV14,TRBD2,TGTGCCAGCAGCCAAGAGATAGCGGGATTGGCAGATAGGCATACGCAGTATTTT,CASSQEIAGLADRHTQYF
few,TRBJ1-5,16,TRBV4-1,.,TGCGCCAGCAGCCAAGCCTTCCTGACAGTTAATCAGCCCCAGCATTTT,CASSQAFLTVNQPQHF
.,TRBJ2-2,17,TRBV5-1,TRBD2,TGCGCCAGCAGCCCCGGTCTAGCGGGGCACACGACCGGGGAGCTGTTTTTT,CASSPGLAGHTTGELFF
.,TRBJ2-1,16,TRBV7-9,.,TGTGCCAGCAGCACCATGAGCGGGCGCTCCTACAATGAGCAGTTCTTC,CASSTMSGRSYNEQFF
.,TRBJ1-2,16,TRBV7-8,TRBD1,TGTGCCAGCAGCTTCCGTCGACAGGGACTTAACTATGGCTACACCTTC,CASSFRRQGLNYGYTF
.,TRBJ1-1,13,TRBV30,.,TGTGCCTGGCAGGGTACCATGAACACTGAAGCTTTCTTT,CAWQGTMNTEAFF
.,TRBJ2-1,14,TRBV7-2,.,TGTGCCAGCAGCTTAGCGGCAGGCTACAATGAGCAGTTCTTC,CASSLAAGYNEQFF
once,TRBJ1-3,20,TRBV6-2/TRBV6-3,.,TGTGCCAGCAGTTACGAGGGCAGGAGGACCAGACGCTACTCTGGAAACACCATATATTTT,CASSYEGRRTRRYSGNTIYF
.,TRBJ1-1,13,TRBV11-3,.,TGTGCCAGCAGCTTAGTAACAGCCACTGAAGCTTTCTTT,CASSLVTATEAFF